Sequencing of this T cell receptor (beta chain) was carried out in a study of T cell responses to AZD1222 COVID-19 vaccine. Points from the study as a whole: In the spike-specific TCR repertoire, nearly half reportedly target unmutated variant regions. Only a handful of AZD1222 recipients were seropositive at baseline. It should be noted that donors were predominantly white British and more often female, and clonal diversity was possibly underestimated. Two AZD1222 doses significantly raised spike-specific TCR breadth and depth over controls.

Some clones are missing from TCRdb's copy, which holds only in-frame ones; the method was immunoSEQ multiplex PCR. The sample holds around 85,000 clones; roughly 90% are singletons and the top ten take approximately 1.3%. As to this clone: Its cognate antigen is unknown.

The CDR3 sequence is 14 residues long. Trimming removed 6 bases from V and 5 bases from J; junction bases left unmatched: 4. Germline V gene sequence: CDR1 MNHEY, CDR2 SVGAGI. The chain joins TRBV6-5 to TRBJ1-6; 7 nucleotides match TRBD1. The source is an adult who received the AZD1222 COVID-19 vaccine. The sequences come from peripheral blood, collected 28 days after the second AZD1222 dose. CDR3 nucleotides: TGTGCCAGCAGCCGCGACAGGGATAATTCACCCCTCCACTTT. It yields the protein CASSRDRDNSPLHF.